The 18 T cell receptor beta chains given below trace back to one sample, sequenced in a study of blood T cells in healthy people across ages. Then a second PCR, running roughly 7 to 11 cycles, was carried out with a sample-barcoded 5' primer and a J-beta primer mix. One entry per CDR3 protein, called by TCRdb with MiXCR from the 5' RACE reads. The repertoire holds 1.5 million to 2 million distinct CDR3 sequences, with roughly 28% as singletons. The sample consisted of blood. These receptors were obtained from a woman aged 25 to 39 in good health.

This clonotype was counted between two and nine times. The chain combines TRBV6-5 with TRBJ2-3; 10 positions match TRBD2. The CDR3 consists of 16 residues. The V gene's germline CDR1 is MNHEY and CDR2 SVGAGI. Trimming took 5 bases from V and 6 from J; bases not matched to a gene: 11. CDR3 DNA: TGTGCCAGCAGTCATACTAGCGGGGCGCTGCGGGATACGCAGTATTTT. Translating gives CASSHTSGALRDTQYF.

The chain couples TRBV2 to TRBJ2-1, with TRBD1 identical over 10 bases. CDR1 is SNHLY, CDR2 FYNNEI, per germline. This CDR3 is built from 13 residues. With 9 bases clipped from V and 8 bases from J, the junction kept 7 bases outside the gene matches. Written as DNA, the CDR3 is TGTGCCAGTTCGGGACAGGGGATATATGAGCAGTTCTTC. Amino acid sequence: CASSGQGIYEQFF. The variable domain in full, completed from reference TRBV2 and TRBJ2-1, reads EPEVTQTPSHQVTQMGQEVILRCVPISNHLYFYWYRQILGQKVEFLVSFYNNEISEKSEIFDDQFSVERPDGSNFTLKIRSTKLEDSAMYFCASSGQGIYEQFFGPGTRLTVL.

The chain employs TRBV20-1 and TRBJ2-3, with D perhaps TRBD1 or TRBD2 (5 bases each). Germline V gene data show CDR1 as DFQATT and CDR2 as SNEGSKA (reference sequence). The CDR3 is made up of 14 amino acids. Trimming took off 6 bases at V and 2 bases at J, with 15 bases between the two ends. The chain's CDR3 is CSAPGPIFTDTQYF. The CDR3, as DNA: TGCAGTGCCCCGGGACCCATCTTCACAGATACGCAGTATTTT.

There are a few counts of this clonotype. The V call is TRBV24-1, the J call TRBJ2-2; D remains unclear. The CDR3 runs to 14 residues. Germline assignment: CDR1 KGHDR and CDR2 SFDVKD. Trimming took 3 bases from V and 6 from J, leaving 10 bases between them. CDR3 in DNA: TGTGCCACCAGTGATCGTGGGCAGTCCGGGGAGCTGTTTTTT. Its protein is CATSDRGQSGELFF.

V and J are TRBV5-1 and TRBJ2-3; 9 nucleotides line up with TRBD2. Germline-derived CDR1 and CDR2 are SGHRS and YFSETQ. V shed 7 bases, J shed 6 bases, and the junction held 12 bases outside the gene matches. CDR3 length: 15 amino acids. CDR3 coding DNA: TGCGCCAGCGGACTTAGCGGGAGTCCCACGGATACGCAGTATTTT. It specifies CASGLSGSPTDTQYF.

The chain has TRBV5-1 and TRBJ2-1, with TRBD2 matching 10 bases. The junction had 10 bases not matched to a gene; V was cut back by 4 bases and J by 12 bases. This CDR3 region has 14 residues. In germline, CDR1 is SGHRS, CDR2 YFSETQ. CDR3 sequence (DNA): TGCGCCAGCAGCAGTAGCGGGGGGCCTAAAAGGCAGTTCTTC. Residues: CASSSSGGPKRQFF.

The chain recombines TRBV20-1 with TRBJ1-1; unclear D gene. The germline V gene has CDR1 DFQATT and CDR2 SNEGSKA (reference sequence). V lost 4 bases to trimming and J lost 1 base, with 13 bases between them. This CDR3 is 14 amino acids long. This CDR3 reads CSAKQVAQNTEAFF. The CDR3 region has the DNA TGCAGTGCTAAGCAAGTGGCTCAGAACACTGAAGCTTTCTTT.

This clonotype turned up a few times. The chain uses TRBV20-1 and TRBJ1-5; D is unresolved. The CDR3 has 15 residues. Per the germline V gene, CDR1 is DFQATT and CDR2 is SNEGSKA (reference sequence). V lost 3 bases to trimming and J lost 1 base, with 13 bases between them. The CDR3 sequence is CSARTILGSNQPQHF. CDR3 nucleotides: TGCAGTGCTAGGACAATCCTTGGGAGCAATCAGCCCCAGCATTTT.

This clonotype was detected only a few times. V usage is TRBV11-2 and J usage is TRBJ2-1, with 7 bases fitting TRBD1. CDR3 size: 14 residues. J lost 9 bases, V lost 5 bases, and 10 bases had no gene match. Germline-derived CDR1 and CDR2 are SGHAT and FQNNGV. The CDR3 DNA follows: TGTGCCAGCAGCGGCTACAGGGGTAAGGGTGAGCAGTTCTTC. The encoded protein is CASSGYRGKGEQFF.

In this sample, this clonotype turned up a few times. The chain links TRBV9 to TRBJ2-7; a weak D match, TRBD2 (6 bases). The CDR3 has 16 residues. Germline CDR1 and CDR2: SGDLS and YYNGEE. Trimming shortened V by 2 bases and J by 2 bases, and 17 bases separated the two germline ends. CDR3 sequence (DNA): TGTGCCAGCAGCGTGATAGCGGTGGGTCCCCCCTACGAGCAGTACTTC. The encoded protein is CASSVIAVGPPYEQYF.

This rearrangement joins TRBV12-3 or TRBV12-4 to TRBJ2-1, with 12 nucleotides matching TRBD2. The trim removed 3 bases at V and 15 bases at J, leaving 15 bases unmatched. There are 16 residues in the CDR3. CDR3 nucleotide sequence: TGTGCCAGCAGTTTGGGTACACTAGCGGGGGGCCCCCCCCCGTTCTTC. This gives the protein CASSLGTLAGGPPPFF.

The chain joins TRBV6-2 or TRBV6-3 to TRBJ2-5; D is possibly TRBD1 or TRBD2 (6 bases each). CDR1 is MNHEY, CDR2 SVGEGT, per germline. The CDR3 covers 17 residues. V lost 5 bases, J lost 11 bases, and 30 bases lay in between. The CDR3 DNA reads as TGTGCCAGCAGTCCTGGAAGCCGGGGGCTCGGGTACAATGAGCAGTACTTC. Its protein product is CASSPGSRGLGYNEQYF.

The chain combines TRBV28 with TRBJ2-4; maybe TRBD1 (6 bases). From germline, CDR1 is MDHEN and CDR2 SYDVKM. CDR3 length: 12 residues. V gave up 6 bases and J gave up 13 bases, with 16 bases separating them. In DNA, the CDR3 is TGTGCCAGCAGAATACAGGGCCGGAAGCAGTACTTC. Its translation: CASRIQGRKQYF.

This clonotype was seen at least ten times. The chain carries TRBV6-1 and TRBJ2-1; the match to TRBD1 covers 9 bases. The V gene's germline CDR1 is MNHNS and CDR2 SASEGT. The CDR3 sequence is 18 residues long. Trimming at V came to 2 bases and at J to 4 bases, leaving 12 bases not matched to a gene. CDR3 loop: CASSERGTGWSGYNEQFF. CDR3 DNA sequence: TGTGCCAGCAGTGAACGTGGGACAGGGTGGAGCGGGTACAATGAGCAGTTCTTC.

This rearrangement joins TRBV20-1 to TRBJ2-5; TRBD2 aligns across 11 bases. This CDR3 has 15 amino acids. With 3 bases clipped from V and 11 bases from J, the junction kept 14 bases outside the gene matches. CDR1 is DFQATT, CDR2 SNEGSKA, per germline (reference sequence). The CDR3 loop reads CSASPGLAAPNEQYF. CDR3 nucleotides: TGCAGTGCTAGCCCGGGACTAGCGGCCCCGAATGAGCAGTACTTC.

The CDR3 sequence: CASSLMGAGATNNEQFF. In nucleotides, the CDR3 is TGTGCCAGCAGCTTAATGGGGGCAGGGGCGACCAACAATGAGCAGTTCTTC. The chain links TRBV7-3 to TRBJ2-1; D is possibly TRBD1 (6 bases). Trimming removed 1 base at V and 5 bases at J, with 18 bases between. Germline values: CDR1 SGHTA, CDR2 FQGTGA. CDR3 size: 17 residues.

The sample holds a few counts of this clonotype. The rearrangement links TRBV2 to TRBJ2-7; no reliable D call. The end of the DNA aligns better with TRBJ2-5, so the J call may be wrong. CDR3 length: 12 amino acids. Germline V CDR1 and CDR2: SNHLY, FYNNEI. CDR3 nucleotides: TGTGCCAGCGAAATTAAAAAAGAGACCCAGTACTTC. Amino acid sequence: CASEIKKETQYF.

This clonotype was detected only a few times. The rearrangement uses TRBV7-2 and TRBJ2-3; D is ambiguous. Trimming stripped 5 bases from V and 4 bases from J, with 10 bases between. Germline V gene sequence: CDR1 SGHTA, CDR2 FQGNSA. The CDR3 runs 13 residues. The CDR3: CASSRPPADTQYF. The CDR3 DNA reads as TGTGCCAGCAGCCGACCTCCGGCAGATACGCAGTATTTT.